The clone carrying this T cell receptor beta chain was seen a few times. Its antigen is currently unknown. This specimen belongs to a study of blood T cells in healthy people across ages. Overall study findings and caveats: Donor CMV infection status was unknown, possibly confounding age-related changes in expanded clonotypes. Roughly linear declines in TCR beta diversity per million T cells occurred with age.

PBMCs, at least 7 million per sample, were isolated. A sample-barcoded 5' primer and a J-beta primer mix were used in a second PCR of roughly 6 to 12 cycles. All cDNA molecules were each tagged by a template-switch adaptor with 12 random nucleotides. TCRdb re-called the 5' RACE reads with MiXCR, one entry per CDR3 protein. The data contain some 790,000 distinct CDR3 sequences, around 30% of them singletons. V lost 2 bases, J lost 7 bases, and 4 bases stayed unmatched. The CDR3 spans 12 residues. Germline CDR1 and CDR2: SQVTM and ANQGSEA. The sample consisted of blood. The sequence derives from an elderly woman in good health. This chain links TRBV29-1 with TRBJ1-2; 7 nucleotides agree with TRBD1. CDR3 DNA: TGCAGCGTTGAAACAGGGGTAGGTGGCTACACCTTC. It encodes CSVETGVGGYTF.